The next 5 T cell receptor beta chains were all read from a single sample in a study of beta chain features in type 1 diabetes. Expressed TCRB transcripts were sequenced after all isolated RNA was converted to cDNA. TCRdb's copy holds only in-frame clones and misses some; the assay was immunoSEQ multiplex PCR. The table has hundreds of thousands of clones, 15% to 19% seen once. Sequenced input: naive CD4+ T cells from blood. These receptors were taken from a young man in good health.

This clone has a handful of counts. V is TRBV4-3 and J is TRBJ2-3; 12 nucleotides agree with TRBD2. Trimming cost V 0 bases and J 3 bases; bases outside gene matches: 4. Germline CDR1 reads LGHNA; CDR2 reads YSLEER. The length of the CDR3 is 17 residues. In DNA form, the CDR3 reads TGCGCCAGCAGCCAAGAAACTAGCGGGGGGAATACAGATACGCAGTATTTT. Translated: CASSQETSGGNTDTQYF.

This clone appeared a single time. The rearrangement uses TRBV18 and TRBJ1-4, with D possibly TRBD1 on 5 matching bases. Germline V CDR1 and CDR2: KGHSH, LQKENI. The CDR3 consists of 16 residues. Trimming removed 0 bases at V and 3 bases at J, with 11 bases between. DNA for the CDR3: TGTGCCAGCTCACCACCGGGGGTTCCGGCTAATGAAAAACTGTTTTTT. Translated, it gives CASSPPGVPANEKLFF.

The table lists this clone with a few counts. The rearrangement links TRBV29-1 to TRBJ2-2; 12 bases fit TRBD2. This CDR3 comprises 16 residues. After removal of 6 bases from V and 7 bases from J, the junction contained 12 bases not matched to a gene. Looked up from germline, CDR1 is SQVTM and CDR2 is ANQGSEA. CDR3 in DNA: TGCAGCGTGAAACTGACTAGCGGGAGTTTTGGCGGGGAGCTGTTTTTT. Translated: CSVKLTSGSFGGELFF.

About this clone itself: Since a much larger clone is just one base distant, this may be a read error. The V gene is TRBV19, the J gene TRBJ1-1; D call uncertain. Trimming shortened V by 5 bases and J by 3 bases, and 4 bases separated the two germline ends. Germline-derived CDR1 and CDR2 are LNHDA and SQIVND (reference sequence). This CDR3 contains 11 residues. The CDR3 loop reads CASSLYTEAFF. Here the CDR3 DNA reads TGTGCCAGTAGTTTATACACTGAAGCTTTCTTT.

Here the CDR3 DNA reads TGTGCCACCCGGGACTCCCTCACAGATACGCAGTATTTT. Its protein product is CATRDSLTDTQYF. This chain connects TRBV15 to TRBJ2-3, with D perhaps matching TRBD2 (6 bases). CDR3 length: 13 amino acids. The germline gives CDR1 LNHNV, CDR2 YYDKDF (reference sequence). V was shortened by 8 bases and J by 2 bases, with 11 bases between the two germline ends. Using reference TRBV15 and TRBJ2-3 for the parts outside the CDR3, the full variable domain is DAMVIQNPRYQVTQFGKPVTLSCSQTLNHNVMYWYQQKSSQAPKLLFHYYDKDFNNEADTPDNFQSRRPNTSFCFLDIRSPGLGDTAMYLCATRDSLTDTQYFGPGTRLTVL.